The T cell receptor beta chain under discussion was sequenced for a study of identical twins. Whole-study findings and limits: Possibly, invariant MAIT and iNKT cells partly confounded zero-insertion analyses. Cross-sectional statistical analysis was relied on for the conclusions, without the same donors being followed. Beta out-of-frame sequences showed weaker excess twin sharing.

CDR3 length equals 12 residues. V lost 4 bases and J 3 bases, leaving 7 bases between the germline ends. Germline V gives CDR1 SGHRS, CDR2 YFSETQ. Template switching supplied a universal primer site; unique molecular identifiers were carried on the cDNA. TCRdb re-derived calls from the 5' RACE reads in MiXCR, one entry per CDR3 protein. Here the sample spans about 220,000 distinct CDR3 sequences, 7.5% being singletons. This clonotype has a handful of counts. Its antigen is unidentified. These data were also reused for a study on yellow fever vaccine responses in identical twins.

The source material was memory (CD45RO+) T cells sorted from blood. V gene TRBV5-1 combines with J gene TRBJ2-5; D is unclear. This clonotype originated in a woman between 18 and 29 years old in good health. The CDR3 protein is CASSSPKETQYF. DNA for the CDR3: TGCGCCAGCAGCAGTCCCAAAGAGACCCAGTACTTC.